This TCR beta chain originates from a study of a mutant IDH1 vaccine in newly diagnosed glioma. Study at large: Mean patient age was around 40 years; around 60% were male and 37.5% female. At week 35 came visit V12, and visit V13 followed at week 47. The study's findings and limits: The authors found pseudoprogression apparently unrelated to changes in top peripheral T cell clonotypes.

Time point indicated: week 35, safety follow-up. It was 300 ug of mutant IDH1 20-mer peptide that made up each vaccine dose, given with topical imiquimod. New WHO grade 3 or 4 astrocytomas that were IDH1-mutant and ATRX-lost had been found in donors. Libraries were prepared by immunoSEQ multiplex PCR; TCRdb keeps only in-frame clonotypes and omits some of them. The profile shows about 54,000 clones, 86% of them singletons. The germline gives CDR1 SQVTM, CDR2 ANQGSEA. V was trimmed by 6 bases and J by 0 bases, leaving 11 bases between them. This CDR3 comprises 13 residues. This clone was seen more than once but under ten times. Its antigen is unidentified.

The sample consisted of PBMCs, taken from a glioma patient whose treatment included an IDH1 peptide vaccine. The chain carries TRBV29-1 and TRBJ1-1, with a weak D call TRBD1 (6 bases). This clonotype was obtained from a man aged 35 to 55 with glioma. In DNA form, the CDR3 reads TGCAGCGTGAGGACAGTCATGAACACTGAAGCTTTCTTT. Its translation is CSVRTVMNTEAFF.